These T cell receptor beta chains were read from a single sample in a study of T cells in Graves' hyperthyroidism and ophthalmopathy. MiXCR was run by TCRdb on the multiplex PCR reads, yielding one entry per CDR3 protein. The sample consists of under 450,000 distinct CDR3 sequences, approximately 15% of them appearing once. The sequencing input was blood. The receptors originated from a woman aged 18-29 years with Graves' hyperthyroidism. The CDR3 runs from the conserved cysteine through the conserved F or W. The D gene is left open where the match is weak. Size is stated for part of the rows, as once, few or many counts, or as a class when the clone is expanded.

>many|TRBJ2-3|-|TRBV2
CASSPLLGSSDTQYF
TGTGCCAGCAGTCCCCTACTAGGTTCTTCAGATACGCAGTATTTT
>many|TRBJ1-6|-|TRBV28
CASSLYGREGSPLHF
TGTGCCAGCAGTTTATACGGCAGGGAGGGTTCACCCCTCCACTTT
>-|TRBJ2-4|-|TRBV28
CASSSHESGIQYF
TGTGCCAGCAGTTCCCACGAGTCCGGCATTCAGTACTTC
>many|TRBJ2-1|-|TRBV9
CASSPSRGEQFF
TGTGCCAGCAGCCCTAGCCGGGGGGAGCAGTTCTTC
>-|TRBJ2-7|-|TRBV5-8
CASSQEGFYNEQYF
TGCGCCAGCAGCCAAGAAGGCTTCTACAATGAGCAGTACTTC
>-|TRBJ2-3|-|TRBV4-1
CASSQVGGLGPTDTQYF
TGCGCCAGCAGCCAAGTGGGGGGCCTTGGCCCCACAGATACGCAGTATTTT
>many|TRBJ2-7|-|TRBV5-8
CASSFFLGTLTYEQYF
TGTGCCAGCAGCTTCTTCTTAGGGACTTTAACCTACGAGCAGTACTTC
>many|TRBJ2-5|-|TRBV6-5
CASSYPFGRDQETQYF
TGTGCCAGCAGTTACCCCTTCGGCAGGGACCAAGAGACCCAGTACTTC
>many|TRBJ2-7|TRBD2|TRBV11-1
CASSLVSGRNYEQYF
TGTGCCAGCAGCTTAGTAAGCGGGAGAAACTACGAGCAGTACTTC
>many|TRBJ1-5|-|TRBV10-3
CAISESTGYQPQHF
TGTGCCATCAGTGAGTCGACGGGGTATCAGCCCCAGCATTTT